This entry concerns a single T cell receptor (beta chain). The antigen it binds to is not known. Base qualities are not recorded, but no much larger clone differs from it by a single base. This sample stems from a study of CD8+ T cells in alopecia areata (dated by TCRdb to 2016 to 2018). Context from the whole study: Treated patients were enrolled in an open-label pilot trial of oral tofacitinib at 5 to 10 mg twice daily for moderate-to-severe alopecia areata. RNA came from the PAXgene miRNA kit for fixed scalp, the miRNeasy kit for PBMCs, and the RNeasy kit for mouse skin. Tofacitinib was given for 6 to 18 months, followed by 6 months of follow-up off drug to assess delayed response and recurrence. Human TCRbeta sequencing covered scalp tissue and sorted CD4+ and CD8+ peripheral blood T cells from patchy and totalis/universalis alopecia areata patients and healthy controls. High-throughput TCRbeta sequencing was used to examine T cell clonal expansion in alopecia areata in both the C3H/HeJ mouse model and human patients. Amplification of TCRbeta CDR3 regions was done by immunoSEQ multiplex PCR using 35 Vbeta forward primers and 13 Jbeta reverse primers. Patients on tofacitinib were biopsied at baseline and after 4 and 24 weeks of treatment, and several of the patients also had a later scalp biopsy. Clonality in the scalp was compared among normal scalp (n=4), patchy alopecia areata scalp (n=8), and alopecia totalis/universalis scalp (n=8). The paper as a whole reports these results and caveats: Lesional scalp, especially in alopecia totalis/universalis, showed higher clonality and more expanded CD8+ clones than normal scalp, suggesting antigenic drive. Unlike mouse skin, which is dominated by gammadelta T cells, normal human skin has resident alphabeta T cells that are also sequenced, and this complicates analysis of the scalp TCR repertoire. Shared TCR sequences between patients were less evident than in mice, which may be partly attributable to HLA diversity in the patient population.

Libraries were made using the immunoSEQ multiplex PCR assay. For TCR sequencing, RNA was extracted from every sample and reverse transcribed into cDNA to serve as template. SuperScript III was used to make first-strand cDNA, primed with a 2:1 mix of oligo-dT and random hexamers. A synthetic immune receptor repertoire was used to assess amplification bias, and residual bias was removed computationally. The paper's processing steps were these. After raw reads were preprocessed to remove errors, the CDR3 was defined following IMGT conventions as running from the conserved cysteine to phenylalanine. Clonality was computed by normalizing Shannon entropy by log2 of the number of productive unique TCRs and subtracting the result from 1. Whether each scalp clone was CD4 or CD8 was inferred by checking scalp TCRbeta sequences against the CD4 and CD8 repertoires from sorted blood. The clones in this table, taken by TCRdb from immuneACCESS, are in-frame only. Not every clone is retained; where verified, under half of the shortfall comes from an unresolved V gene, and the cause of the rest is unknown. V and J calls and clone size are given by that table; D and trimming were obtained from the DNA. The sample records about 130,000 clones, about 46% of which are singletons. The ten largest clones add up to around 20% of the sample.

The V and J ends are trimmed by 2 bases and 8 bases, leaving 22 bases between them. The CDR3 holds 17 amino acids from the cysteine to the phenylalanine. Of all the DNA, just the CDR3 is kept, 51 bases in frame from base 1. The germline V gene (reference sequence) gives CDR1 as SEHNR and CDR2 as FQNEAQ. Taken with the paper, the label for time point translates to: baseline before oral tofacitinib. Lesional scalp punch biopsies and peripheral blood were obtained from alopecia areata patients. PBMCs were isolated by density centrifugation and stained for CD3, CD4 and CD8, after which CD4+ and CD8+ T cells were sorted on a FACSAria.

The rearrangement joined TRBV7-9 to TRBJ2-1; TRBD2 could be the D gene, as 6 bases match. Source: CD8+ T cells sorted from blood, taken at week 0. The receptor was derived from a human donor with alopecia areata. The CDR3 sequence is CASSLFSVGGTWDEQFF. The DNA sequence is as follows: TGTGCCAGCAGCTTATTCTCTGTTGGGGGGACTTGGGATGAGCAGTTCTTC.